A single sample gave rise to the 26 T cell receptor beta chains below, sequenced in a study of T cells after yellow fever vaccination. TCRdb reprocessed the 5' RACE reads with MiXCR, giving one entry per CDR3 protein. The repertoire holds some 120,000 distinct CDR3 sequences, with roughly 15% as singletons. The sample in question was CD8+ T cells sorted from PBMCs, obtained 5 days after the yellow fever booster vaccination. The receptors here all came from a man aged 18 to 30 who received the YFV17D yellow fever vaccine.

This clonotype was detected a few times. The chain employs TRBV4-2 and TRBJ1-5; 8 bases align to TRBD1. Germline trimming cut 2 bases from V and 0 bases from J; bases unmatched to any gene: 0. CDR1 LGHNA and CDR2 YNFKEQ come from the germline V gene. This CDR3 has 15 amino acids. As DNA, the CDR3 is TGTGCCAGCAGCCAACAGGGGGCTAGCAATCAGCCCCAGCATTTT. It codes for CASSQQGASNQPQHF.

This clonotype was observed a few times. This rearrangement joins TRBV6-6 to TRBJ1-3; no definite D call. This CDR3 spans 17 amino acids. CDR1 and CDR2 (germline): MNHNY, SVGAGI (reference sequence). With 7 bases removed from V and 4 bases from J, the gap between germline ends came to 23 bases. The CDR3 nucleotides are TGTGCCAGCAACCACGCCGGGGTTATAGGTTTGGGAAACACCATATATTTT. Encoded protein: CASNHAGVIGLGNTIYF.

The chain links TRBV11-2 to TRBJ1-6; TRBD1 is a possible D gene (5 bases). Germline loops: CDR1 SGHAT, CDR2 FQNNGV. V dropped 6 bases and J dropped 13 bases, with 22 bases sitting between them. This CDR3 comprises 15 residues. The CDR3 loop is CASRDPGARTNPLHF. As DNA, the CDR3 is TGTGCCAGCAGAGATCCCGGGGCCCGCACAAACCCCCTCCACTTT.

This clonotype was counted only a few times. The rearrangement links TRBV4-3 to TRBJ2-7; perhaps D is TRBD1 or TRBD2 (6 bases each). Germline CDR1 reads LGHNA; CDR2 reads YSLEER. The V gene lost 1 base and the J gene lost 2 bases, with 12 bases spanning the gap. The CDR3 loop spans 15 amino acids. The CDR3: CASSQVKGGTYEQYF. The CDR3 DNA is TGCGCCAGCAGCCAAGTGAAGGGGGGAACCTACGAGCAGTACTTC.

This clonotype appeared a few times. The chain employs TRBV6-5 and TRBJ2-1; D may be TRBD1 (6 bases). The germline V and J ends were trimmed by 5 bases and 3 bases, with 14 bases remaining between them. The germline gives CDR1 MNHEY, CDR2 SVGAGI. The CDR3 has 15 residues. DNA for the CDR3: TGTGCCAGCAGTAGATACCGGGACAACTACAATGAGCAGTTCTTC. Its protein is CASSRYRDNYNEQFF.

This clonotype was picked up a small number of times. This chain connects TRBV5-8 to TRBJ2-3; 7 nucleotides match TRBD2. Per the germline V gene, CDR1 is SGHTS and CDR2 is YDEGEE. The CDR3 has 15 residues. V was pared by 5 bases and J by 3 bases, with 9 bases of the junction left unmatched. The CDR3 protein is CASSPGVGGTDTQYF. The CDR3 nucleotides read TGTGCCAGCAGTCCGGGCGTGGGAGGGACAGATACGCAGTATTTT.

The gene calls are TRBV9 and TRBJ2-3, with 7 positions matching TRBD2. The J segment lost 0 bases and the V segment lost 3 bases, leaving 13 bases of the junction unmatched. CDR1 and CDR2 (germline): SGDLS, YYNGEE. This CDR3 contains 18 residues. In DNA form, the CDR3 reads TGTGCCAGCAGCGCCCCGGGAGGCAGCCGTTCTAGCACAGATACGCAGTATTTT. Its protein is CASSAPGGSRSSTDTQYF.

This clonotype came up many times. This rearrangement joins TRBV29-1 to TRBJ2-3; 7 nucleotides agree with TRBD1. CDR1 SQVTM and CDR2 ANQGSEA come from the germline V gene. J lost 3 bases, V lost 0 bases, and 12 bases had no gene match. CDR3 length: 17 amino acids. This chain's CDR3 is CSVEDIGQGERTDTQYF. For the CDR3, the DNA is TGCAGCGTTGAAGATATCGGGCAGGGGGAAAGGACAGATACGCAGTATTTT.

The chain employs TRBV15 and TRBJ2-1; D not resolved. The CDR3 extends over 16 amino acids. V was cut by 5 bases and J by 3 bases, with 17 bases left in between. The germline gives CDR1 LNHNV, CDR2 YYDKDF (reference sequence). The CDR3 is CATSPRGRGFYNEQFF. In nucleotides, the CDR3 is TGTGCCACCAGCCCACGAGGCAGAGGATTCTACAATGAGCAGTTCTTC.

This clonotype appeared a few times. The chain carries TRBV4-1 and TRBJ1-5; unclear D gene. The V gene lost 5 bases and the J gene lost 4 bases, with 9 bases spanning the gap. The CDR3 extends over 13 amino acids. Per the germline V gene, CDR1 is MGHRA and CDR2 is YSYEKL. The CDR3 DNA is TGCGCCAGCAGCGAATACCTGAATCAGCCCCAGCATTTT. Translated, it gives CASSEYLNQPQHF.

This clonotype has just a few counts. The V call is TRBV6-5, the J call TRBJ2-1; D is possibly TRBD1 (7 bases). Germline CDR1 reads MNHEY; CDR2 reads SVGAGI. There are 15 residues in the CDR3. V was trimmed by 1 base and J by 6 bases, leaving 13 bases between them. CDR3 sequence (DNA): TGTGCCAGCAGTTACTGGGCAGGGGGGAGCAATGAGCAGTTCTTC. Translated, it gives CASSYWAGGSNEQFF.

The genes are TRBV12-3 or TRBV12-4 and TRBJ1-1; maybe TRBD1 (6 bases). The CDR3 sequence is 15 residues long. The V and J ends lost 5 bases and 3 bases respectively, with 16 bases between them. In DNA, the CDR3 is TGTGCCAGCAGTCGTCCGGGGGCCGGGGACACTGAAGCTTTCTTT. It is translated as CASSRPGAGDTEAFF.

This clonotype was seen more than once but under ten times. The chain recombines TRBV20-1 with TRBJ1-2; D might be TRBD1 (6 bases). CDR3 length: 14 residues. Germline CDR1 DFQATT, CDR2 SNEGSKA (reference sequence). V was shortened by 0 bases and J by 4 bases, with 12 bases between the two germline ends. For the CDR3, the DNA is TGCAGTGCTAGAGATTGGGGGCTGGTCTATGGCTACACCTTC. Residues: CSARDWGLVYGYTF.

The chain carries TRBV9 and TRBJ2-7; 7 nucleotides match TRBD1. CDR1 is SGDLS, CDR2 YYNGEE, per germline. With 0 bases clipped from V and 7 bases from J, the junction kept 7 bases outside the gene matches. The CDR3 sequence is 14 residues long. This chain's CDR3 is CASSVGTGPREQYF. The CDR3 region has the DNA TGTGCCAGCAGCGTAGGGACAGGTCCTAGGGAGCAGTACTTC. The variable domain in full, with the rest retrieved from reference TRBV9 and TRBJ2-7, is DSGVTQTPKHLITATGQRVTLRCSPRSGDLSVYWYQQSLDQGLQFLIQYYNGEERAKGNILERFSAQQFPDLHSELNLSSLELGDSALYFCASSVGTGPREQYFGPGTRLTVT.

The V call is TRBV27, the J call TRBJ2-2, with TRBD2 matching 9 bases. The CDR3 consists of 13 residues. Germline CDR1 and CDR2: MNHEY and SMNVEV (reference sequence). V trimming: 3 bases; J trimming: 10 bases; junction bases outside the gene matches: 3. The CDR3 loop is CASSFAGGQELFF. The CDR3 DNA reads as TGTGCCAGCAGTTTTGCGGGGGGGCAGGAGCTGTTTTTT.

The chain is built from TRBV27 and TRBJ2-1, with 7 nucleotides matching TRBD2. CDR3 length equals 16 residues. Unmatched junction bases numbered 6, after V lost 3 bases and J lost 1 base. Germline V gene sequence: CDR1 MNHEY, CDR2 SMNVEV (reference sequence). In DNA form, the CDR3 reads TGTGCCAGCAGTTTCTTGGGGGGGACTTCCTACAATGAGCAGTTCTTC. It yields the protein CASSFLGGTSYNEQFF.

This clonotype was seen more than once but under ten times. The rearrangement joins TRBV7-9 to TRBJ1-6; D not certain. CDR3 length: 16 residues. Between the trimmed V and J ends, which lost 6 bases and 9 bases, there was a span of 21 bases. Per the germline V gene, CDR1 is SEHNR and CDR2 is FQNEAQ (reference sequence). Here the CDR3 reads CASRPPGSGVSSPLHF. The CDR3 nucleotides read TGTGCCAGCAGACCACCGGGCTCCGGGGTTAGTTCACCCCTCCACTTT.

The rearrangement links TRBV4-1 to TRBJ2-3; weak D call: TRBD1 (6 bases). Germline CDR1 reads MGHRA; CDR2 reads YSYEKL. Trimming removed 1 base at V and 3 bases at J, with 11 bases between. The CDR3 spans 15 residues. The DNA of the CDR3 is TGCGCCAGCAGCCAAGTCGTCAGGGGAACAGATACGCAGTATTTT. Translating gives CASSQVVRGTDTQYF.

This clonotype was detected a few times. This sequence joins TRBV12-3 or TRBV12-4 and TRBJ2-7, with TRBD1 identical over 11 bases. J gave up 5 bases and V 5 bases, and 11 bases lay outside the gene matches. This CDR3 is built from 16 residues. The CDR3 protein is CASSAGGQGVPDEQYF. The CDR3 nucleotides are TGTGCCAGCAGTGCTGGGGGACAGGGGGTTCCGGACGAGCAGTACTTC.

This clonotype was observed many times. The J gene is TRBJ2-7, the V gene TRBV21-1. TRBV21-1 is deemed a pseudogene. CDR3 length equals 14 residues. This chain's CDR3 is CASSKVPMVYEQYF. CDR3 sequence (DNA): TGTGCCAGCAGCAAAGTACCCATGGTCTACGAGCAGTACTTC.

The sample holds a few counts of this clonotype. The chain combines TRBV5-1 with TRBJ2-3, with TRBD2 matching over 10 bases. The junction had 3 bases not matched to a gene; V was cut back by 1 base and J by 4 bases. Per the germline V gene, CDR1 is SGHRS and CDR2 is YFSETQ. The CDR3 covers 15 residues. The CDR3 here is CASSLILAGADTQYF. CDR3 nucleotides: TGCGCCAGCAGCTTGATTCTAGCGGGGGCAGATACGCAGTATTTT.

This clonotype was picked up many times. This chain uses TRBV25-1 with TRBJ2-1, with D uncertain. In germline, CDR1 is MGHDK, CDR2 SYGVNS. CDR3 length: 12 residues. The V gene lost 8 bases and the J gene lost 3 bases, with 8 bases spanning the gap. Here the CDR3 DNA reads TGTGCCAGCGCAGAGGACTACAATGAGCAGTTCTTC. The encoded protein is CASAEDYNEQFF.

This clonotype has just a few counts. The chain links TRBV4-1 to TRBJ2-3; 9 nucleotides match TRBD1. V shed 1 base, J shed 5 bases, and the junction held 7 bases outside the gene matches. The length of the CDR3 is 16 residues. Germline CDR1 reads MGHRA; CDR2 reads YSYEKL. CDR3 bases: TGCGCCAGCAGCCAAGGATGGGACAGGGAGAAAGATACGCAGTATTTT. It encodes CASSQGWDREKDTQYF.

This sequence joins TRBV7-2 and TRBJ2-3; 8 bases are shared with TRBD1. The CDR3 consists of 16 residues. The V segment lost 5 bases and the J segment 1 base; nucleotides outside the gene matches: 8. CDR1 and CDR2 from the germline V gene are SGHTA and FQGNSA. CDR3 loop: CASSPLWDRRTDTQYF. CDR3 nucleotides: TGTGCCAGCAGCCCGCTCTGGGACAGGCGCACAGATACGCAGTATTTT.

This clonotype showed up just a few times. The CDR3 reads CASSQGDGRADTQYF. In DNA form, the CDR3 reads TGCGCCAGCAGCCAAGGGGACGGGCGCGCAGATACGCAGTATTTT. The V call is TRBV4-3, the J call TRBJ2-3; D possibly uses TRBD1 or TRBD2 (5 bases each). V lost 1 base and J 4 bases, leaving 12 bases between the germline ends. The CDR3 contains 15 residues. The germline V gene has CDR1 LGHNA and CDR2 YSLEER.

V gene TRBV6-6 combines with J gene TRBJ2-1; possible D gene TRBD2, 5 bases. Germline CDR1 is MNHNY and CDR2 is SVGAGI (reference sequence). The CDR3 covers 13 residues. V lost 6 bases, J lost 8 bases, and 14 bases lay in between. CDR3 in DNA: TGTGCCAGCAGCGCACTAGGAGGCCATGAGCAGTTCTTC. This translates into CASSALGGHEQFF.